Listed below are T cell receptor beta chains from one sample, sequenced in a study of blood T cell repertoires in COVID-19. Assay: immunoSEQ multiplex PCR; the TCRdb copy retains only in-frame clones and omits some. The sample contains roughly 81,000 clones, about 88% of which appear only once. Sequenced sample: peripheral blood. Receptors were obtained from a man aged 65 to 85 with active or convalescent COVID-19. CDR3s include the opening cysteine and the closing phenylalanine or tryptophan. D genes are given only for firm matches. Rows give clone size only sometimes, using once, few, many, or a class for an expanded clone.

D gene	V gene	J gene	clone size	CDR3 DNA	CDR3 protein
-	TRBV19	TRBJ1-5	-	TGTGCCAGTAGACTCAAAGGGGGGGCCGGAGGGCCCCAGCATTTT	CASRLKGGAGGPQHF
-	TRBV5-1	TRBJ2-6	-	TGCGCCAGCAGCTTGAAGACAGCTGGGGCCAACGTCCTGACTTTC	CASSLKTAGANVLTF
-	TRBV6-1	TRBJ1-1	-	TGTGCCAGCAGTGAGTACAGGGTCACTGAAGCTTTCTTT	CASSEYRVTEAFF
-	TRBV6-6	TRBJ1-2	-	TGTGCCAGCAGTTACTCGACCGCGGGGGCGCGTGGCTACACCTTC	CASSYSTAGARGYTF
TRBD2	TRBV19	TRBJ2-5	-	TGTGCCAGTAGTAGTATAGCGGGGGGGCTGGAGACCCAGTACTTC	CASSSIAGGLETQYF
-	TRBV5-1	TRBJ1-3	-	TGCGCCAGCAGCTCGGGGGGACGGACAGGAAACACCATATATTTT	CASSSGGRTGNTIYF
-	TRBV27	TRBJ1-1	-	TGTGCCAGCAGTTTAGTGGGAACGGGGACTGAAGCTTTCTTT	CASSLVGTGTEAFF
-	TRBV5-1	TRBJ1-1	-	TGCGCCAGCAGCTTGGGCGCGAACACTGAAGCTTTCTTT	CASSLGANTEAFF
TRBD1	TRBV19	TRBJ1-2	-	TGTGCCAGTAGTATTATAGGTCGGGACAGCTATGGCTACACCTTC	CASSIIGRDSYGYTF
-	TRBV6-5	TRBJ1-1	once	TGTGCCAGCAGTTGGGTCGGCAGGGGGAACACTGAAGCTTTCTTT	CASSWVGRGNTEAFF
TRBD1	TRBV16	TRBJ2-2	-	TGTGCCAGCACCCGGACAGGGCCCGGCGGGGAGCTGTTTTTT	CASTRTGPGGELFF
-	TRBV14	TRBJ1-4	-	TGTGCCAGCAGCCAAAGGAGGTTGGAAAAACTGTTTTTT	CASSQRRLEKLFF
-	TRBV18	TRBJ1-1	-	TGTGCCAGCTCACCACCTGTGGGAAACCCGGCGGGCACTGAAGCTTTCTTT	CASSPPVGNPAGTEAFF
-	TRBV6-4	TRBJ2-1	-	TGTGCCAGCAGTGACCAGCAGGGCGGTGAGCAGTTCTTC	CASSDQQGGEQFF
TRBD2	TRBV2	TRBJ2-2	-	TGTGCCAGCACCGGACTAGCGGTAACCGGGGAGCTGTTTTTT	CASTGLAVTGELFF